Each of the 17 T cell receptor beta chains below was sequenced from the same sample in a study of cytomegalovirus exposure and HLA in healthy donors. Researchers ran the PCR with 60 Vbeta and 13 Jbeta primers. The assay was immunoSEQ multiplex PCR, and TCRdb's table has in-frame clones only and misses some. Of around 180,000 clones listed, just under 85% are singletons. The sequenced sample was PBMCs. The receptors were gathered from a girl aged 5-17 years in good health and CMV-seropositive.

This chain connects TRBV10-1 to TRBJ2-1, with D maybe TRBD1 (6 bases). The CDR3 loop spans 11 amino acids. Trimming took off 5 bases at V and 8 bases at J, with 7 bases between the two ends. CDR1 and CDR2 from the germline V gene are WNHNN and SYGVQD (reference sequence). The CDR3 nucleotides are TGCGCCAGCAGTACAGGGTATGAGCAGTTCTTC. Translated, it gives CASSTGYEQFF.

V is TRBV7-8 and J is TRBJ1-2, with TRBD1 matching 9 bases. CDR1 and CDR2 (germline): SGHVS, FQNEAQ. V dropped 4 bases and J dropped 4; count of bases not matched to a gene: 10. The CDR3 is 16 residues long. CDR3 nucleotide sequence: TGTGCCAGCAGCTCTACAGGGGGCGTGGGTATCTATGGCTACACCTTC. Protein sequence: CASSSTGGVGIYGYTF.

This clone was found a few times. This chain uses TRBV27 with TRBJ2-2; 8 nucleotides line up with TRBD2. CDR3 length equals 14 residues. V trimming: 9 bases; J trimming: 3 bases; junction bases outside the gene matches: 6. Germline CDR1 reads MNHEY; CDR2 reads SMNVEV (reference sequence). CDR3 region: CARRRGADTGELFF. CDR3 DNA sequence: TGTGCCAGGCGGCGGGGGGCCGACACCGGGGAGCTGTTTTTT.

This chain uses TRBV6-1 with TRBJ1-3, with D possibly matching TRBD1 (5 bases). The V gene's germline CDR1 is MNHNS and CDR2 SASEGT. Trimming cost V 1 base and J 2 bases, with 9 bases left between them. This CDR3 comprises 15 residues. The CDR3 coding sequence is TGTGCCAGCAGTGAAGACAGGTGGCCTGGAAACACCATATATTTT. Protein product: CASSEDRWPGNTIYF.

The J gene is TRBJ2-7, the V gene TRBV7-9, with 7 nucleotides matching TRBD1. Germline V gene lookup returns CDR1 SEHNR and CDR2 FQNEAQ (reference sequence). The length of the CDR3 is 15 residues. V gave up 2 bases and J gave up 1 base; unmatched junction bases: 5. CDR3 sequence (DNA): TGTGCCAGCAGCTTACGACAGGGTTTGTCCTACGAGCAGTACTTC. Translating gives CASSLRQGLSYEQYF.

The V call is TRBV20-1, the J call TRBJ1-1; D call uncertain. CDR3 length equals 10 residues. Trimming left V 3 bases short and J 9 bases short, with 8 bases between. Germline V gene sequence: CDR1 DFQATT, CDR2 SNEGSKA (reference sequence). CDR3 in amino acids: CSASTVKAFF. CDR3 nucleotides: TGCAGTGCTAGTACGGTTAAAGCTTTCTTT.

The DNA of the CDR3 is TGTGCCAGCAGCCGAGGTCGACAGAACTCCTACGAGCAGTACTTC. Its protein is CASSRGRQNSYEQYF. This sequence joins TRBV6-5 and TRBJ2-5; D is perhaps TRBD1 (5 bases). The J call may be mistaken, given a closer DNA end match to TRBJ2-7. Germline CDR1 and CDR2: MNHEY and SVGAGI. This CDR3 comprises 15 residues.

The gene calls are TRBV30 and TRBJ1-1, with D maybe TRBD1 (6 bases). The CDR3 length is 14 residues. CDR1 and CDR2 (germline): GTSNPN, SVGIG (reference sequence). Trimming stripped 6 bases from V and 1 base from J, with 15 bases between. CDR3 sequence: CACTRAGQNTEAFF. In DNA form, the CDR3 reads TGTGCCTGTACCCGAGCGGGACAGAACACTGAAGCTTTCTTT.

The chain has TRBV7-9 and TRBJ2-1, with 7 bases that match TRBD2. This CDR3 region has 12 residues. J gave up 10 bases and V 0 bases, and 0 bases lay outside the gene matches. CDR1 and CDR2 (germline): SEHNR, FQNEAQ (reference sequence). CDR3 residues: CASSLAGGEQFF. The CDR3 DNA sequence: TGTGCCAGCAGCTTAGCGGGGGGGGAGCAGTTCTTC.

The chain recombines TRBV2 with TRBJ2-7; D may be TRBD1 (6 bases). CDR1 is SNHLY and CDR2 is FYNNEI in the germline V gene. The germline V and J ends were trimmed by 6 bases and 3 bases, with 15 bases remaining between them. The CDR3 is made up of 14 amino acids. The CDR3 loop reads CASSRTAQHYEQYF. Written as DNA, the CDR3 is TGTGCCAGCAGCAGGACAGCCCAGCACTACGAGCAGTACTTC.

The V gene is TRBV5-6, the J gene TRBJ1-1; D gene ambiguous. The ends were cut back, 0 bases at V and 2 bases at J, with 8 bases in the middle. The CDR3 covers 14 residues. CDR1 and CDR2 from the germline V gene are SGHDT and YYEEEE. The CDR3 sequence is CASSLDLGNTEAFF. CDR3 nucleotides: TGTGCCAGCAGCTTGGACTTGGGCAACACTGAAGCTTTCTTT.

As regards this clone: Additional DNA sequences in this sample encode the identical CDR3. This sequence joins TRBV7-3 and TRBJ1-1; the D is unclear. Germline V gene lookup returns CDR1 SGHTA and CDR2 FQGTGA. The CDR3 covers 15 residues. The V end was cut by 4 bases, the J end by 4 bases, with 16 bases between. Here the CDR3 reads CASSSTSQRVTEAFF. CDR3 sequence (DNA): TGTGCCAGCAGCTCCACTTCCCAACGAGTCACTGAAGCTTTCTTT.

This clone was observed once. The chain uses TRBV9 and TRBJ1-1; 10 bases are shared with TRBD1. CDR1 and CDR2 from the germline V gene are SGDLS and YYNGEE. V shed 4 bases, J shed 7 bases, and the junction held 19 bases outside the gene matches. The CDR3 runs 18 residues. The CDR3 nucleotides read TGTGCCAGCAGCCCTAGAAGAGTAGGGGGACAGGGGACTGTTGAAGCTTTCTTT. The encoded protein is CASSPRRVGGQGTVEAFF.

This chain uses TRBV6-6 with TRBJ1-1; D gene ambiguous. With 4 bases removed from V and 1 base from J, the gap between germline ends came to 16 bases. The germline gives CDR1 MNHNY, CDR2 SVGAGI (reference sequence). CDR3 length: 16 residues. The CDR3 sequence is CASSSREAPRNTEAFF. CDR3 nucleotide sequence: TGTGCCAGCAGTTCCCGGGAGGCACCGAGGAACACTGAAGCTTTCTTT.

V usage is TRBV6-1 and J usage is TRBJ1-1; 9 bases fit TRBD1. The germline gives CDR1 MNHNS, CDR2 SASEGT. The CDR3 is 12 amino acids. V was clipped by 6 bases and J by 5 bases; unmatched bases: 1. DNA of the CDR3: TGTGCCAGCAGACAGGGGGCAACTGAAGCTTTCTTT. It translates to CASRQGATEAFF.

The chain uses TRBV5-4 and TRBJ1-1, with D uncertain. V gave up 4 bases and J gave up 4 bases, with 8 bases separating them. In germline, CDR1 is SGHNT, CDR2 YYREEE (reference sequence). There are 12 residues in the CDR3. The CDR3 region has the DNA TGTGCCAGCAGCGCGGTCAGCACTGAAGCTTTCTTT. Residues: CASSAVSTEAFF.

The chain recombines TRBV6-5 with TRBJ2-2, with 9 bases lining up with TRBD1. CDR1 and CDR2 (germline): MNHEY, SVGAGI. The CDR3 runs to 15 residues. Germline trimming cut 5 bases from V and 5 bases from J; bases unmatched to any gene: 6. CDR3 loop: CASSRTGAGTGELFF. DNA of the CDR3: TGTGCCAGCAGTCGGACAGGGGCGGGGACCGGGGAGCTGTTTTTT.